Sequencing of this T cell receptor (beta chain) was carried out in a study of T cell repertoires in cytomegalovirus infection. Overall study context: CMV epitopes used comprised recently identified HLA-C-restricted ones and well-studied HLA-B-restricted ones. It was the public TCR beta signatures that indicated both CMV infection and matching HLA type. Study outcomes and limitations: Dominating the ex vivo response were TCR beta clonotypes that were CMV-specific and HLA-C-restricted.

This clonotype was counted a few times. As yet, its antigen is unknown. TCRdb reanalysed the reads using MiXCR and keeps one entry per CDR3 protein. The table shows a few hundred thousand distinct CDR3 sequences, with 40% occurring only once. The V gene end was trimmed by 5 bases and the J gene end by 0 bases; junction bases not matched to a gene: 6. Germline V lookup: CDR1 MGHRA, CDR2 YSYEKL. The CDR3 sequence is 15 residues long. The starting material was cultured PBMCs, obtained from culture after CMV antigen stimulation. The genes are TRBV4-1 and TRBJ1-2; 7 nucleotides match TRBD1. This clonotype originated in a human donor in good health (CMV status not recorded). Some clones in this sample may be carry-over from other donors' samples. CDR3 coding DNA: TGCGCCAGCAGCAATTGGGACAGCCCTAACTATGGCTACACCTTC. Protein sequence: CASSNWDSPNYGYTF.